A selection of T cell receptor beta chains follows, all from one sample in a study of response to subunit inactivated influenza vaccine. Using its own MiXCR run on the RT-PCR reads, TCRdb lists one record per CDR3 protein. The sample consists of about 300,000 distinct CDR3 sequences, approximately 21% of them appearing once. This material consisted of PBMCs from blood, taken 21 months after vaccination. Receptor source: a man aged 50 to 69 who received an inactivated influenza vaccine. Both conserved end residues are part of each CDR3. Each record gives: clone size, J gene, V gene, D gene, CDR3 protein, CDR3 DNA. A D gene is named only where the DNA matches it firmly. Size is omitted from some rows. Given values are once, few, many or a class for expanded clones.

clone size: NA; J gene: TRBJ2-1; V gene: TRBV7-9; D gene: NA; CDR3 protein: CASSPRREQFF; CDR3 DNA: TGTGCCAGCAGCCCCCGTAGAGAGCAGTTCTTC
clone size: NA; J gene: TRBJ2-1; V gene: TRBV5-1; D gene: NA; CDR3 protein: CASSFGRYNEQFF; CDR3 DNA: TGCGCCAGCAGCTTCGGCAGGTACAATGAGCAGTTCTTC
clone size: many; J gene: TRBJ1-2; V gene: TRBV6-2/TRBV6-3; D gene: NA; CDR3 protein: CASSLRGIGYYGYTF; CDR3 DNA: TGTGCCAGCAGCTTACGGGGGATCGGGTACTATGGCTACACCTTC
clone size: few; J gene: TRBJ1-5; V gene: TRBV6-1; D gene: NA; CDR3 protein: CASRASGTSNQPQHF; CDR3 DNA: TGTGCCAGCAGGGCGTCCGGGACAAGCAATCAGCCCCAGCATTTT
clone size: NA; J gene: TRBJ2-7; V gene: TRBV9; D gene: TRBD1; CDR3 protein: CASSVGQGENEQYF; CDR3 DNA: TGTGCCAGCAGCGTCGGACAGGGAGAGAACGAGCAGTACTTC
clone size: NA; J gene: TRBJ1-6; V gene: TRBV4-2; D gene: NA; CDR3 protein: CASSKASAGIGYNSPLHF; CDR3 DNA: TGTGCCAGCAGCAAAGCTAGTGCAGGGATCGGCTATAATTCACCCCTCCACTTT
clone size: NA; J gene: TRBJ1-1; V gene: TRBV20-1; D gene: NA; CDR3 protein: CSARDLRVGSGKTEAFF; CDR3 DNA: TGCAGTGCTAGAGATCTTCGGGTTGGGTCTGGAAAAACTGAAGCTTTCTTT
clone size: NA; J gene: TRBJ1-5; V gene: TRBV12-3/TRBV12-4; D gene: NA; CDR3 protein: CASSGIYSNQPQHF; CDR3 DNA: TGTGCCAGCAGTGGGATTTATAGCAATCAGCCCCAGCATTTT
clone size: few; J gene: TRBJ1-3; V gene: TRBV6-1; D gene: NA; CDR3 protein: CASSPLRGSGNTIYF; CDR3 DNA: TGTGCCAGCAGTCCGCTACGGGGGTCTGGAAACACCATATATTTT
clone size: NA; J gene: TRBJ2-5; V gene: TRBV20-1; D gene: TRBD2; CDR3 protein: CSSSGGAGRETQYF; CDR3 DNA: TGCAGTTCTAGCGGGGGGGCCGGGCGAGAGACCCAGTACTTC
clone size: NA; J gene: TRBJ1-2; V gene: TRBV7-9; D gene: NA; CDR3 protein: CASTTGNSNYGYTF; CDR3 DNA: TGTGCCAGCACCACGGGGAACAGCAACTATGGCTACACCTTC
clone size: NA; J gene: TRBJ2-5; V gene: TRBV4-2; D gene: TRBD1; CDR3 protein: CASSQETGAKTQYF; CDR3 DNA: TGTGCCAGCAGCCAAGAGACAGGGGCGAAGACCCAGTACTTC
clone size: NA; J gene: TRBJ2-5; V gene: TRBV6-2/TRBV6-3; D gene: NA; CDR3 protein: CASSYLVGDQETQYF; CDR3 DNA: TGTGCCAGCAGTTACCTAGTGGGGGACCAAGAGACCCAGTACTTC
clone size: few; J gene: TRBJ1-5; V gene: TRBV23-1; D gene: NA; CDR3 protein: CASSQSTTGPQGQPQHF; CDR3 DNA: TGCGCCAGCAGTCAATCAACCACAGGGCCTCAGGGTCAGCCCCAGCATTTT
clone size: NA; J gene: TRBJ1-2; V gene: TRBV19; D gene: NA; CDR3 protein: CAAQLSNYGYTF; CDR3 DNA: TGTGCCGCCCAGTTATCTAACTATGGCTACACCTTC
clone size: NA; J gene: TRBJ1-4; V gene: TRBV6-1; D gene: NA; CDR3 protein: CASSPSNRVSREKLFF; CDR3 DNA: TGTGCCAGCAGCCCGAGCAATCGGGTTAGTCGGGAAAAACTGTTTTTT
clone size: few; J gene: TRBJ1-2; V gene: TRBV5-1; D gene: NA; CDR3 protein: CASSLASGSNYGYTF; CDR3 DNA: TGCGCCAGCAGCTTGGCATCAGGGTCTAACTATGGCTACACCTTC
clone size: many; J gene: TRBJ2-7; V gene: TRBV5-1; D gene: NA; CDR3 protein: CASSLGVSSSYEQYF; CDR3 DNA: TGCGCCAGCAGCTTGGGTGTTAGCAGCTCCTACGAGCAGTACTTC
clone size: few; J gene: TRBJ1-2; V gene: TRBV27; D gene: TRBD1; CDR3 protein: CASSLGGTGGNFFNYGYTF; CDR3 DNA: TGTGCCAGCAGTTTAGGAGGGACAGGGGGTAACTTTTTTAACTATGGCTACACCTTC
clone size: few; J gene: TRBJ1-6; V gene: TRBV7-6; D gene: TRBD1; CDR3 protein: CASSLWTGDNSPLHF; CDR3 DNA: TGTGCCAGCAGCCTCTGGACAGGGGATAATTCACCCCTCCACTTT
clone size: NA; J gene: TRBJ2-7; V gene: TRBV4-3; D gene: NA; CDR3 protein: CASSQFSGYEQYF; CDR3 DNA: TGCGCCAGCAGCCAGTTTAGCGGCTACGAGCAGTACTTC
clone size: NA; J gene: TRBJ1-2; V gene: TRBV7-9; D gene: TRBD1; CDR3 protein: CASSFGTARDGYTF; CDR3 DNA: TGTGCCAGCAGCTTCGGGACAGCTCGAGATGGCTACACCTTC
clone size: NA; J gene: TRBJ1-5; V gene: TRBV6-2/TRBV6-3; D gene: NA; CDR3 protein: CASTHGGRSQPQHF; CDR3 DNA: TGTGCCAGCACCCACGGGGGTAGGAGTCAGCCCCAGCATTTT
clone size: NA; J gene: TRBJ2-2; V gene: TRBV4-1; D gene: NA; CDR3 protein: CASSGVANTGELFF; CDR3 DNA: TGCGCCAGCAGCGGGGTCGCGAACACCGGGGAGCTGTTTTTT
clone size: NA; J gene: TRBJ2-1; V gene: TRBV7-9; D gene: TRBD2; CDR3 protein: CASSTFSGKPYNEQFF; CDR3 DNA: TGTGCCAGCAGCACATTTAGCGGGAAACCCTACAATGAGCAGTTCTTC
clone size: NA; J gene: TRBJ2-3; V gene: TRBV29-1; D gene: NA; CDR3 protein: CSVRLGLTDTQYF; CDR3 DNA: TGCAGCGTGAGACTGGGCCTCACAGATACGCAGTATTTT
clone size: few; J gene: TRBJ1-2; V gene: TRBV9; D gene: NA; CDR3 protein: CASSESTGYSYGYTF; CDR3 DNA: TGTGCCAGCAGCGAGAGTACAGGGTACAGCTATGGCTACACCTTC
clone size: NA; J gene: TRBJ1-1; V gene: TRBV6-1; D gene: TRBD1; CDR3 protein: CASTAQDGQGTSEAFF; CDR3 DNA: TGTGCCAGCACGGCCCAAGACGGACAGGGTACCTCTGAAGCTTTCTTT
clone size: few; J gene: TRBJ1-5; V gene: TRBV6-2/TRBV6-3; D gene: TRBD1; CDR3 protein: CASSYEGGLVEDNQPQHF; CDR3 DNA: TGTGCCAGCAGTTACGAAGGGGGCTTGGTGGAAGACAATCAGCCCCAGCATTTT
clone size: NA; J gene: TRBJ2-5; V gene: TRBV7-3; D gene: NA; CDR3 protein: CASSSSGKETQYF; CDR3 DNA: TGTGCCAGCAGCAGTAGCGGAAAAGAGACCCAGTACTTC
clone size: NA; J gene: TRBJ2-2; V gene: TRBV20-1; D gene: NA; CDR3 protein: CSASTLNTGELFF; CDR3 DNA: TGCAGTGCTTCAACTCTGAACACCGGGGAGCTGTTTTTT
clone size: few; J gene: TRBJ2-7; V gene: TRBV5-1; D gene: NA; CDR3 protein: CASSRTQGATSYEQYF; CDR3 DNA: TGCGCCAGCAGCAGAACACAGGGAGCTACGTCCTACGAGCAGTACTTC
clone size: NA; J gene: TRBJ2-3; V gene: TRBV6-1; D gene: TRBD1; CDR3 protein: CASRLDRDRTDTQYF; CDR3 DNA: TGTGCCAGCAGGCTGGACAGGGACCGCACAGATACGCAGTATTTT
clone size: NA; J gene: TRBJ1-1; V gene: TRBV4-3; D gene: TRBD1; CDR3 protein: CASSQGDRVITEAFF; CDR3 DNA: TGCGCCAGCAGCCAAGGGGACAGGGTAATCACTGAAGCTTTCTTT
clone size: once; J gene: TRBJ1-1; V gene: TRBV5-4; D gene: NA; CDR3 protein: CASSLKVNVNTEAFF; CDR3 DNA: TGTGCCAGCAGCTTGAAGGTGAACGTGAACACTGAAGCTTTCTTT
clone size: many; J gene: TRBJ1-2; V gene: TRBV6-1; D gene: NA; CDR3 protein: CASNPGLTVNYGYTF; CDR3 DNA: TGTGCCAGCAATCCCGGGCTGACCGTGAACTATGGCTACACCTTC
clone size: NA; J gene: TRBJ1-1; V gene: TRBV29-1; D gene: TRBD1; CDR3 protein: CSVQGGSSTEAFF; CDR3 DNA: TGCAGCGTACAGGGGGGGAGTAGCACTGAAGCTTTCTTT
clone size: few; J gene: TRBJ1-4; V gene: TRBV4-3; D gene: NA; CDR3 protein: CASSQDIRENEKLFF; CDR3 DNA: TGCGCCAGCAGCCAAGATATCAGGGAAAATGAAAAACTGTTTTTT
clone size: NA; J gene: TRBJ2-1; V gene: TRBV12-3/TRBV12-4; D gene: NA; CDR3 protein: CASSFLGQGGLPFF; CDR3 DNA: TGTGCCAGCAGTTTCCTTGGACAGGGAGGGCTTCCGTTCTTC
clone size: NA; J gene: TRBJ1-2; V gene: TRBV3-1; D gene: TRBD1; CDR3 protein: CASSPTDRVGYTF; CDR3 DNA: TGTGCCAGCAGCCCCACTGACAGGGTAGGCTACACCTTC
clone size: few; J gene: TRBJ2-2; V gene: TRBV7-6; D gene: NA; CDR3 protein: CASSSSSGATGELFF; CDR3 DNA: TGTGCCAGCAGCTCGTCGTCAGGGGCGACCGGGGAGCTGTTTTTT